The 15 T cell receptor beta chains below were found in one sample sequenced in a study of T cell responses to AZD1222 COVID-19 vaccine. Repertoires were generated with immunoSEQ multiplex PCR, while TCRdb's copy carries only in-frame clones and drops some. The sample consists of roughly 120,000 clones, around 86% of them appearing once. Specimen: peripheral blood, collected on day 0 of AZD1222 vaccination. The source is an adult in good health.

The chain recombines TRBV11-3 with TRBJ2-3; D is unresolved. Trimming cost V 5 bases and J 5 bases, with 11 bases left between them. The V gene's germline CDR1 is SGHNT and CDR2 YENEEA. This CDR3 has 13 amino acids. For the CDR3, the DNA is TGTGCCAGCAGCCGCCGAACAGAAGATACGCAGTATTTT. Protein: CASSRRTEDTQYF.

The chain employs TRBV4-1 and TRBJ1-2; TRBD1 is a possible D gene (6 bases). Germline-derived CDR1 and CDR2 are MGHRA and YSYEKL. V dropped 0 bases and J dropped 8 bases, with 16 bases sitting between them. The CDR3 has 15 residues. The CDR3 here is CASSQDGGAGEGYTF. CDR3 nucleotide sequence: TGCGCCAGCAGCCAAGATGGGGGGGCAGGGGAAGGCTACACCTTC.

The rearrangement links TRBV2 to TRBJ1-1; the D is unclear. V was cut by 5 bases and J by 0 bases, with 10 bases left in between. CDR1 is SNHLY, CDR2 FYNNEI, per germline. The CDR3 consists of 14 residues. CDR3 DNA: TGTGCCAGCAGTTCACGTGGAATGAACACTGAAGCTTTCTTT. Translation: CASSSRGMNTEAFF.

The chain links TRBV5-1 to TRBJ1-2, with 7 bases that match TRBD1. Trimming at V came to 4 bases and at J to 8 bases, leaving 8 bases not matched to a gene. CDR3 size: 13 residues. Germline V lookup: CDR1 SGHRS, CDR2 YFSETQ. Here the CDR3 reads CASSELGGGGYTF. Here the CDR3 DNA reads TGCGCCAGCAGCGAACTCGGAGGGGGCGGCTACACCTTC.

This rearrangement joins TRBV6-5 to TRBJ1-2; D not resolved. Germline loops: CDR1 MNHEY, CDR2 SVGAGI. With 5 bases removed from V and 5 bases from J, the gap between germline ends came to 12 bases. The CDR3 loop spans 13 amino acids. CDR3 sequence: CASSQQGDYGYTF. The CDR3 DNA sequence: TGTGCCAGCAGTCAACAAGGAGATTATGGCTACACCTTC.

This chain joins TRBV6-5 and TRBJ1-1; D gene uncertain. This CDR3 is built from 15 residues. From germline, CDR1 is MNHEY and CDR2 SVGAGI. The V and J ends lost 0 bases and 3 bases respectively, with 11 bases between them. This chain's CDR3 is CASSYSRPPYTEAFF. The CDR3 DNA reads as TGTGCCAGCAGTTACTCACGACCCCCGTACACTGAAGCTTTCTTT.

The CDR3 reads CASREWGQSSYNEQFF. The CDR3 bases are TGTGCCAGCAGGGAATGGGGACAGAGCTCCTACAATGAGCAGTTCTTC. The V gene is TRBV11-2, the J gene TRBJ2-1; 7 positions match TRBD1. Per the germline V gene, CDR1 is SGHAT and CDR2 is FQNNGV. V was clipped by 6 bases and J by 0 bases; unmatched bases: 8. The CDR3 totals 16 residues. The whole variable domain, filled in from reference TRBV11-2 and TRBJ2-1, reads EAGVAQSPRYKIIEKRQSVAFWCNPISGHATLYWYQQILGQGPKLLIQFQNNGVVDDSQLPKDRFSAERLKGVDSTLKIQPAKLEDSAVYLCASREWGQSSYNEQFFGPGTRLTVL.

This clone is a singleton in its sample. The chain recombines TRBV11-2 with TRBJ2-7; TRBD1 matches at 7 bases. After removal of 6 bases from V and 7 bases from J, the junction contained 6 bases not matched to a gene. CDR1 SGHAT and CDR2 FQNNGV come from the germline V gene. The CDR3 loop spans 12 amino acids. The CDR3 protein is CASSSQGWEQYF. In DNA, the CDR3 is TGTGCCAGCAGTTCACAGGGGTGGGAGCAGTACTTC.

The chain employs TRBV5-1 and TRBJ2-1; 11 bases are a match to TRBD2. The V and J ends lost 0 bases and 8 bases, in that order; junction bases with no gene match: 4. The CDR3 sequence is 15 residues long. The germline gives CDR1 SGHRS, CDR2 YFSETQ. The CDR3 bases are TGCGCCAGCAGCTTGGTAGCGGGGGGGCCATATGAGCAGTTCTTC. Translation: CASSLVAGGPYEQFF.

On this clone itself: The CDR3 does not end in the conserved phenylalanine or tryptophan, so this is likely a read error. The DNA is left out, because the CDR3 cannot be placed on it with certainty; the CDR3 is given as TCRdb lists it. The chain employs TRBV6-2 or TRBV6-3 and TRBJ2-7; the listed D gene, TRBD1, was not tested against the DNA. With termini counted, the CDR3 has 11 amino acids. Per the germline V gene, CDR1 is MNHEY and CDR2 is SVGEGT. Here the CDR3 reads CASSQGQTRHL.

The rearrangement uses TRBV18 and TRBJ1-2; 8 positions match TRBD1. Germline loops: CDR1 KGHSH, CDR2 LQKENI. The J segment lost 5 bases and the V segment lost 3 bases, leaving 11 bases of the junction unmatched. The CDR3 consists of 16 residues. The CDR3 spells CASSPGSGGLGYGYTF. The CDR3 nucleotides read TGTGCCAGCTCACCCGGCTCAGGGGGCCTAGGGTATGGCTACACCTTC.

This sequence joins TRBV27 and TRBJ1-6; tentative D call: TRBD1 (6 bases). The CDR3 contains 14 residues. Trimming cost V 3 bases and J 5 bases, with 8 bases left between them. Germline lookup yields CDR1 MNHEY and CDR2 SMNVEV (reference sequence). This CDR3 is CASSFTGNNSPLHF. In DNA, the CDR3 is TGTGCCAGCAGTTTTACAGGGAATAATTCACCCCTCCACTTT.

This clone has more than one count but fewer than ten. This chain uses TRBV3-1 (or the pseudogene TRBV3-2) with TRBJ1-5, with D hard to call. The CDR3 extends over 11 amino acids. Germline V gene lookup returns CDR1 LGHDT and CDR2 YNNKEL (reference sequence). V was shortened by 0 bases and J by 9 bases, with 3 bases between the two germline ends. Written as DNA, the CDR3 is TGTGCCAGCAGCCAAGATGGGCCCCAGCATTTT. Residues: CASSQDGPQHF.

This chain connects TRBV15 to TRBJ1-2; D unresolved. With 1 base removed from V and 8 bases from J, the gap between germline ends came to 11 bases. Germline CDR1 LNHNV, CDR2 YYDKDF (reference sequence). The CDR3 sequence is 13 residues long. CDR3 in amino acids: CATSRGGLWGYTF. CDR3 sequence (DNA): TGTGCCACCAGCAGAGGAGGCTTATGGGGCTACACCTTC.

CDR3 sequence: CASSEGQGLWFDEQYF. The CDR3 DNA sequence: TGTGCCAGCAGTGAGGGACAGGGTTTGTGGTTCGACGAGCAGTACTTC. J is TRBJ2-7 and V is TRBV2, with 9 bases matching TRBD1. CDR1 SNHLY and CDR2 FYNNEI come from the germline V gene. V gave up 3 bases and J gave up 5 bases; unmatched junction bases: 11. This CDR3 spans 16 amino acids.